The rows below give T cell receptor beta chains drawn from one sample of a study of control samples from healthy donors and cancer patients. Profiling relied on immunoSEQ multiplex PCR, and the TCRdb table lists in-frame clones only, not all of them. This table has some 95,000 clones, 70% to 80% appearing once. Sequencing was performed on blood. Receptors originate from a woman aged 25 to 45 in good health. The CDR3 runs from the conserved cysteine through the conserved F or W. A D gene is named only where the DNA matches it firmly. Some rows mark clone size as missing; the rest say once, few, many or name a class of expanded clone.

v_gene	abundance	j_gene	d_gene	CDR3nt	CDR3aa
TRBV20-1	many	TRBJ2-1	.	TGCAGTGCAACCCCGGCGGGTGAGCAGTTCTTC	CSATPAGEQFF
TRBV6-2/TRBV6-3	once	TRBJ2-2	.	TGTGCCAGCAGCCCCGTGGGGGGCGGCACCGGGGAGCTGTTTTTT	CASSPVGGGTGELFF
TRBV29-1	.	TRBJ1-2	.	TGCAGCGTTGAGGAGGGTGGGGGATATGGCTACACCTTC	CSVEEGGGYGYTF
TRBV6-5	.	TRBJ2-7	.	TGTGCCAGCAGTTACTCGGGCCCCTCCGGCGAGCAGTACTTC	CASSYSGPSGEQYF
TRBV19	once	TRBJ1-2	TRBD1	TGTGCCAGTAGTCAGGGGGCTAACTATGGCTACACCTTC	CASSQGANYGYTF
TRBV3-1/TRBV3-2	.	TRBJ2-2	.	TGTGCCAGCAGCCCCGCAGGCAGACTAGTAGCCGGGGAGCTGTTTTTT	CASSPAGRLVAGELFF
TRBV9	once	TRBJ2-1	TRBD1	TGTGCCAGCAGCGTAGGGGACAGGGGAGTGGGTGAGCAGTTCTTC	CASSVGDRGVGEQFF
TRBV29-1	once	TRBJ2-1	.	TGCAGCGTTGGTGGTTTGTGGGGGTCCTACAATGAGCAGTTCTTC	CSVGGLWGSYNEQFF
TRBV5-1	.	TRBJ2-3	TRBD1	TGCGCCAGCAGCTTGGCCCGCGACCCGGGACAGGGGTGGTCGAGGGGTTTCACAGATACGCAGTATTTT	CASSLARDPGQGWSRGFTDTQYF
TRBV13	.	TRBJ2-5	TRBD2	TGTGCCAGCAGCTTAGAGGGACTAGCGGGACCACAAGAGACCCAGTACTTC	CASSLEGLAGPQETQYF
TRBV18	.	TRBJ2-3	.	TGTGCCAGCTCACGAAGAGTCACAGATACGCAGTATTTT	CASSRRVTDTQYF
TRBV27	.	TRBJ2-7	TRBD1	TGTGCCAGCAGTTTACCCTTCGGCGACAGGGTGCGCTACGAGCAGTACTTC	CASSLPFGDRVRYEQYF
TRBV6-1	.	TRBJ2-3	.	TGTGCCAGCAGTGAAGTGAGGTCAGGAGCAGATACGCAGTATTTT	CASSEVRSGADTQYF
TRBV6-5	few	TRBJ2-2	.	TGTGCCAGCAGTTATGGAGGCCTGGCGGACACCGGGGAGCTGTTTTTT	CASSYGGLADTGELFF
TRBV5-6	few	TRBJ2-1	TRBD1	TGTGCCAGCAGCTTGGCCGGTCAGGGGGAGAATGAGCAGTTCTTC	CASSLAGQGENEQFF
TRBV7-8	once	TRBJ1-1	.	TGTGCCAGCAGCCCCGGACAGAACACTGAAGCTTTCTTT	CASSPGQNTEAFF
TRBV6-6	once	TRBJ2-3	.	TGTGCCAGCAGTTACGAACAGCCGGGCACAGATACGCAGTATTTT	CASSYEQPGTDTQYF